A selection of T cell receptor beta chains follows, all from one sample in a study of blood T cell repertoires in COVID-19. Sequencing was performed with immunoSEQ multiplex PCR; in TCRdb, only in-frame clones are kept and a portion is missing. Seen here are over 150,000 clones, about 80% observed once, and the top ten hold about 8.3%. The sequenced sample was peripheral blood. The receptors derive from a man between 60 and 75 years old with acute or convalescent COVID-19. Both conserved end residues are part of each CDR3. A D gene is named only where the DNA matches it firmly. Size tells how often a clone was seen (once, few, many) or the class of an expanded clone, and some rows leave it out.

V,size,J,D,DNA,CDR3
TRBV11-3,NA,TRBJ2-7,NA,TGTGCCAGCAGCTTCACCCCGGACAGCTACGAGCAGTACTTC,CASSFTPDSYEQYF
TRBV12-3/TRBV12-4,few,TRBJ2-1,NA,TGTGCCAGCAGTCTATCGGTTTCGGATGAGCAGTTCTTC,CASSLSVSDEQFF
TRBV6-6,NA,TRBJ1-2,TRBD1,TGTGCCAGCAGCTATGACAGGGGGAGGTATGGCTACACCTTC,CASSYDRGRYGYTF
TRBV27,once,TRBJ2-7,TRBD1,TGTGCCAGCAGTTCCGGGACAGGGTTCTACGAGCAGTACTTC,CASSSGTGFYEQYF
TRBV30,NA,TRBJ1-2,NA,TGTGCCTGGAGTGTAGGTCAGGCCTATGGCTACACCTTC,CAWSVGQAYGYTF
TRBV7-9,NA,TRBJ1-4,TRBD1,TGTGCCAGCAGCTCCCAGACAGGGGGTAATGAAAAACTGTTTTTT,CASSSQTGGNEKLFF
TRBV6-6,NA,TRBJ2-4,NA,TGTGCCAGCACTCAGGGATTAGGCAAAAACATTCAGTACTTC,CASTQGLGKNIQYF
TRBV9,NA,TRBJ1-1,NA,TGTGCCAGCAGCGTACAGGGGATGACTGAAGCTTTCTTT,CASSVQGMTEAFF
TRBV24-1,NA,TRBJ2-5,NA,TGTGCCACCAGCGGACCTCGACAGGCCTACCAAGAGACCCAGTACTTC,CATSGPRQAYQETQYF
TRBV11-2,NA,TRBJ1-1,NA,TGTGCCAGCAGCTTAGATCAGGGTCCCACTGAAGCTTTCTTT,CASSLDQGPTEAFF
TRBV29-1,NA,TRBJ2-1,NA,TGCAGCGTTGTCAGCCGGGACACCCGTTACAATGAGCAGTTCTTC,CSVVSRDTRYNEQFF
TRBV19,NA,TRBJ1-2,NA,TGTGCCAGTAGAACAGAGAACTATGGCTACACCTTC,CASRTENYGYTF
TRBV4-3,NA,TRBJ2-1,TRBD2,TGCGCCAGCAGCCAATACTGGCTAGCGGGCGACAATGAGCAGTTCTTC,CASSQYWLAGDNEQFF
TRBV6-5,once,TRBJ1-3,NA,TGTGCCAGCAGAGCGGACTCTGGAAACACCATATATTTT,CASRADSGNTIYF
TRBV5-4,NA,TRBJ1-2,TRBD1,TGTGCCAGCCGGGACAGGGGTTCGTGGGGCTACACCTTC,CASRDRGSWGYTF
TRBV27,NA,TRBJ1-1,NA,TGTGCCAGCAGTTTAACGGGCGGGGACACTGAAGCTTTCTTT,CASSLTGGDTEAFF
TRBV2,once,TRBJ1-1,NA,TGTGCCAGCAGTGAAGATCCGACAGGCGAAGCTTTCTTT,CASSEDPTGEAFF
TRBV21-1,NA,TRBJ2-1,NA,TGTGCCAGCAGCAAAACTAGGACTAGCGGGGGGCGGAGCTCCTACAATGAGCAGTTCTTC,CASSKTRTSGGRSSYNEQFF
TRBV19,once,TRBJ2-7,TRBD1,TGTGCCAGTAGGTATTTCGGGACAGGCTCTTACGAGCAGTACTTC,CASRYFGTGSYEQYF
TRBV7-9,NA,TRBJ2-1,NA,TGTGCCAGCAGCTTAGTAGCGAATGAGCAGTTCTTC,CASSLVANEQFF
TRBV25-1,NA,TRBJ2-7,TRBD1,TGTGCCAGCACTGCAGGCACAGGGGATTATCTCTACGAGCAGTACTTC,CASTAGTGDYLYEQYF
TRBV5-5,few,TRBJ2-2,NA,TGTGCCAGCAGCTTAACACAGCTCACCGGGGAGCTGTTTTTT,CASSLTQLTGELFF
TRBV4-2,NA,TRBJ1-2,NA,TGTGCCAGCAGCCAAGATGAACCGGGGAACTATGGCTACACCTTC,CASSQDEPGNYGYTF
TRBV18,few,TRBJ2-5,TRBD2,TGTGCCAGCTCACACGCCCGACTAGCGGGTTATGAAGAGACCCAGTACTTC,CASSHARLAGYEETQYF
TRBV6-5,few,TRBJ1-2,NA,TGTGCCAGCAGTTACTCGGGGCGGGGTACTAACTATGGCTACACCTTC,CASSYSGRGTNYGYTF
TRBV14,NA,TRBJ1-3,NA,TGTGCCAGCAGCCAAGTCCCAGGGTATTCCGGAAACACCATATATTTT,CASSQVPGYSGNTIYF
TRBV7-8,few,TRBJ1-1,TRBD1,TGTGCCAGCAGCCGGGACAGGTTGAACACTGAAGCTTTCTTT,CASSRDRLNTEAFF
TRBV6-5,NA,TRBJ1-2,TRBD1,TGTGCCAGCACCCTGGCAGGGGGCTATGGCTACACCTTC,CASTLAGGYGYTF
TRBV6-6,NA,TRBJ2-7,NA,TGTGCCAGCAGCGCCGCGCTAGCCGAGCAGTACTTC,CASSAALAEQYF
TRBV30,NA,TRBJ1-1,TRBD1,TGTGCCTGGAGGGGGACAGGCAACACTGAAGCTTTCTTT,CAWRGTGNTEAFF
TRBV15,NA,TRBJ2-7,TRBD1,TGTGCCACCAGCAGAGCATCCGCACGGGACAGGGGCTACGAGCAGTACTTC,CATSRASARDRGYEQYF
TRBV11-2,NA,TRBJ2-2,NA,TGTGCCAGCAGCTTATCTTCTTCGAACACCGGGGAGCTGTTTTTT,CASSLSSSNTGELFF
TRBV11-3,NA,TRBJ2-7,NA,TGTGCCAGCAGCTTTGGTAACAACTACGAGCAGTACTTC,CASSFGNNYEQYF
TRBV19,NA,TRBJ1-5,TRBD1,TGTGCCAGTAAGGGTACAGGGGGAGCGATACCCAATCAGCCCCAGCATTTT,CASKGTGGAIPNQPQHF
TRBV30,NA,TRBJ1-1,TRBD1,TGTGCCTGGAGTCAGGGGGCCAACACTGAAGCTTTCTTT,CAWSQGANTEAFF
TRBV19,many,TRBJ2-7,TRBD1,TGTGCCAGTAGTGGGGGACAGGGAAACCACGAGCAGTACTTC,CASSGGQGNHEQYF
TRBV27,NA,TRBJ2-2,TRBD1,TGTGCCAGCAGTTTAACAGGGGCTGGCGGGGAGCTGTTTTTT,CASSLTGAGGELFF
TRBV29-1,once,TRBJ1-2,NA,TGCAGCGTTGAAGATCCGGGGGTAGATGGCTACACCTTC,CSVEDPGVDGYTF
TRBV30,NA,TRBJ1-1,NA,TGTGCCTGGAGTGTAGGAGGGTTGGCTGAAGCTTTCTTT,CAWSVGGLAEAFF
TRBV6-5,NA,TRBJ1-2,TRBD1,TGTGCCAGCAGTTACTACAGGGGTGCCGGTGGCTACACCTTC,CASSYYRGAGGYTF
TRBV20-1,NA,TRBJ2-7,NA,TGCAGTGCTAGCCGGGTAGCGGAGCAGTACTTC,CSASRVAEQYF
TRBV11-2,NA,TRBJ1-2,TRBD1,TGTGCCAGCAGCTTAGAAACAGGGGGTTATGGCTACACCTTC,CASSLETGGYGYTF
TRBV5-4,once,TRBJ2-7,NA,TGTGCCAGCAGCTTGGATATGAGCTCCTACGAGCAGTACTTC,CASSLDMSSYEQYF
TRBV10-3,once,TRBJ1-5,NA,TGTGCCATCAGTGATGGAGGGTATAGCAATCAGCCCCAGCATTTT,CAISDGGYSNQPQHF
TRBV25-1,once,TRBJ2-7,NA,TGTGCCAGCAGTGACCTAGGACACTACGAGCAGTACTTC,CASSDLGHYEQYF
TRBV5-1,NA,TRBJ2-3,NA,TGCGCCAGCAGCCGAGTCGCAGGGACAGATACGCAGTATTTT,CASSRVAGTDTQYF
TRBV5-1,NA,TRBJ1-2,TRBD1,TGCGCCAGCAGCTTGGGGGACAGTGGTAATGGCTACACCTTC,CASSLGDSGNGYTF
TRBV18,NA,TRBJ2-4,TRBD2,TGTGCCAGCTCACCACGGAGGGTCGGGAGGGCCAAAAACATTCAGTACTTC,CASSPRRVGRAKNIQYF
TRBV6-2/TRBV6-3,NA,TRBJ2-3,TRBD2,TGTGCCAGCACCCCGGGGGGGGCTACGCAGTATTTT,CASTPGGATQYF
TRBV3-1/TRBV3-2,NA,TRBJ2-3,TRBD1,TGTGCCAGCAGCCTTGGACAGGGGTTAACAGATACGCAGTATTTT,CASSLGQGLTDTQYF
TRBV12-5,NA,TRBJ2-7,TRBD1,TGTGCTAGTGGCTCCGGACAGGGGGAATTCTACGAGCAGTACTTC,CASGSGQGEFYEQYF
TRBV30,few,TRBJ1-2,NA,TGTGCCTGGAGTGTCTCCCGGAGAGACAGCTATGGCTACACCTTC,CAWSVSRRDSYGYTF
TRBV19,NA,TRBJ1-2,TRBD1,TGTGCCAGTAGTACCCCACCGGGACAGCTACACTATGGCTACACCTTC,CASSTPPGQLHYGYTF
TRBV5-1,NA,TRBJ1-2,TRBD1,TGCGCCAGCAGCTTGGCCGAGGGGGCCTATGGCTACACCTTC,CASSLAEGAYGYTF
TRBV6-2/TRBV6-3,NA,TRBJ2-1,TRBD1,TGTGCCAGCAGTTACTCGATGGGCTCCCGGGGACAGCTCAATGAGCAGTTCTTC,CASSYSMGSRGQLNEQFF
TRBV5-8,NA,TRBJ1-1,NA,TGTGCCAGCAGCTTGGTCGGGGTCGGTACTGAAGCTTTCTTT,CASSLVGVGTEAFF
TRBV7-2,NA,TRBJ1-5,NA,TGTGCCAGCAGCTCCCCTTCAGGGGCGGGTAATCAGCCCCAGCATTTT,CASSSPSGAGNQPQHF
TRBV27,NA,TRBJ2-3,NA,TGTGCCAGCAGTTTATTCGGTCGCACAGATACGCAGTATTTT,CASSLFGRTDTQYF
TRBV6-5,few,TRBJ1-1,NA,TGTGCCAGCGGCTCAGTCATGAACACTGAAGCTTTCTTT,CASGSVMNTEAFF
TRBV7-8,few,TRBJ1-3,NA,TGTGCCAGCAGCTTAGTTGGACAACCATCTGGAAACACCATATATTTT,CASSLVGQPSGNTIYF